Below, 5 T cell receptor beta chains from the same sample are listed, as sequenced in a study of radiation and T cells in renal cell carcinoma (dated by TCRdb to the early 2020s). The receptor library was made with the immunoSEQ multiplex PCR assay. Here the immuneACCESS table is served through TCRdb, limited to in-frame sequences with V and J called. Missing clones are a known gap in these copies; in checked studies unresolved V genes cover under half, and the rest lacks a known reason. Present in this sample are roughly 130,000 clones, about 81% of which were seen just once. Jointly, the top ten make up under 2.5% of the sample. The time point label here, explained by the study, means: blood 2 weeks post-SBRT. The treatment or condition label on this specimen signifies: 15 Gy SBRT to primary tumor, nephrectomy 4 weeks later. The sample in question was blood, obtained from a patient whose treatment included radiotherapy and nephrectomy. The receptors come from a woman aged 60-75 years with renal cell carcinoma.

The genes are TRBV6-5 and TRBJ2-4; the D is unclear. The CDR3 spans 11 residues. Germline values: CDR1 MNHEY, CDR2 SVGAGI. Between the trimmed V and J ends, which lost 8 bases and 7 bases, there was a span of 9 bases. The CDR3 bases are TGTGCCAGCCAGCAGTTCAACATTCAGTACTTC. Protein: CASQQFNIQYF.

This clone was recorded once. This chain links TRBV9 with TRBJ2-1, with D tentatively TRBD1 (5 bases). Germline V lookup: CDR1 SGDLS, CDR2 YYNGEE. The CDR3 runs to 18 residues. V lost 0 bases and J lost 3, with 19 bases in between. The CDR3 DNA reads as TGTGCCAGCAGCGTAGTCAGTTTGGGCAGGGCCGGCTACAATGAGCAGTTCTTC. Translating gives CASSVVSLGRAGYNEQFF.

The chain has TRBV5-6 and TRBJ2-5; D remains unclear. The CDR3 has 11 residues. Trimming shortened V by 0 bases and J by 5 bases, and 2 bases separated the two germline ends. In germline, CDR1 is SGHDT, CDR2 YYEEEE. The CDR3 spells CASSLEETQYF. DNA of the CDR3: TGTGCCAGCAGCTTGGAGGAGACCCAGTACTTC.

The rearrangement uses TRBV15 and TRBJ2-2, with a tentative D call TRBD1 (6 bases). Trimming took 0 bases from V and 1 from J, leaving 9 bases between them. The length of the CDR3 is 16 residues. The germline gives CDR1 LNHNV, CDR2 YYDKDF (reference sequence). CDR3 region: CATSREEGENTGELFF. As DNA, the CDR3 is TGTGCCACCAGCAGAGAAGAGGGGGAGAACACCGGGGAGCTGTTTTTT.

J is TRBJ2-5 and V is TRBV9; TRBD1 might be the D (6 bases). CDR1 is SGDLS, CDR2 YYNGEE, per germline. This CDR3 is 14 amino acids long. V was cut by 0 bases and J by 7 bases, with 13 bases left in between. The CDR3 nucleotides read TGTGCCAGCAGCGTAGATTGGACAGTCGGGACCCAGTACTTC. Its translation is CASSVDWTVGTQYF.